Each of the 10 T cell receptor beta chains below was sequenced from the same sample in a study of response to subunit inactivated influenza vaccine. MiXCR, run by TCRdb on the RT-PCR reads, gives a single entry per CDR3 protein. This repertoire shows about 780,000 distinct CDR3 sequences, around 20% found once; its top ten account for roughly a tenth. The material sequenced was PBMCs from blood, taken around 5 days after vaccination. These receptors came from a man aged 50-59 years who received an inactivated influenza vaccine.

The chain joins TRBV3-1 to TRBJ2-5, with TRBD1 identical over 9 bases. The CDR3 runs 15 residues. V lost 4 bases, J lost 4 bases, and 7 bases stayed unmatched. Germline-derived CDR1 and CDR2 are LGHDT and YNNKEL (reference sequence). CDR3 sequence reads: CASSPLGQGRETQYF. DNA for the CDR3: TGTGCCAGCAGCCCCTTGGGACAGGGAAGAGAGACCCAGTACTTC.

This clonotype was seen only a few times. The rearrangement links TRBV15 to TRBJ2-5; tentatively, D is TRBD1 (6 bases). The germline V gene has CDR1 LNHNV and CDR2 YYDKDF (reference sequence). Trimming pared 0 bases from V and 1 base from J, leaving 15 bases between. This CDR3 contains 17 residues. CDR3: CATSRDLWTETQETQYF. The CDR3 coding sequence is TGTGCCACCAGCAGAGATTTGTGGACAGAAACCCAAGAGACCCAGTACTTC.

The CDR3 region has the DNA TGTGCCAGCAGCTATACCGGGACTGGGGAATACGAGCAGTACTTC. Encoded protein: CASSYTGTGEYEQYF. V usage is TRBV11-2 and J usage is TRBJ2-7; TRBD2 might be the D (6 bases). The CDR3 consists of 15 residues. V was pared by 4 bases and J by 4 bases, with 17 bases between. Germline-derived CDR1 and CDR2 are SGHAT and FQNNGV.

The rearrangement joins TRBV20-1 to TRBJ2-1; TRBD1 agrees at 9 bases. The CDR3 has 15 amino acids. V lost 1 base and J lost 9; bases outside the gene matches: 10. Germline values: CDR1 DFQATT, CDR2 SNEGSKA (reference sequence). The chain's CDR3 is CSARAPETGGTEQFF. In DNA, the CDR3 is TGCAGTGCTAGAGCCCCGGAGACAGGGGGTACTGAGCAGTTCTTC.

This clonotype has just a few counts. The chain employs TRBV12-3 or TRBV12-4 and TRBJ2-7, with 8 bases aligning to TRBD2. Germline trimming cut 7 bases from V and 2 bases from J; bases unmatched to any gene: 7. CDR3 length: 14 residues. The CDR3 sequence: CASTKSGGPYEQYF. CDR3 nucleotides: TGTGCCAGCACCAAAAGCGGGGGCCCCTACGAGCAGTACTTC.

The V call is TRBV12-3 or TRBV12-4, the J call TRBJ2-7, with D perhaps being TRBD1 or TRBD2 (7 bases each). The CDR3 is 14 amino acids. Trimming took off 4 bases at V and 4 bases at J, with 14 bases between the two ends. The CDR3 coding sequence is TGTGCCAGCAGTTCCGGGGGGACAGCTTACGAGCAGTACTTC. Protein sequence: CASSSGGTAYEQYF.

In this sample, this clonotype turned up a few times. The rearrangement joins TRBV10-3 to TRBJ2-1; D may match TRBD1 or TRBD2 (6 bases each). Germline lookup yields CDR1 ENHRY and CDR2 SYGVKD. Trimming stripped 3 bases from V and 14 bases from J, with 14 bases between. The CDR3 has 12 residues. The CDR3 DNA reads as TGTGCCATCAGTGATCCCATTAGGGGGGAGTTCTTC. Its protein product is CAISDPIRGEFF.

The CDR3 DNA reads TGTGCCAGCTCGACCGGGACAGGGGTGAATGAGCAGTTCTTC. It codes for CASSTGTGVNEQFF. This rearrangement joins TRBV12-3 or TRBV12-4 to TRBJ2-1; the match to TRBD1 covers 10 bases. The CDR3 runs to 14 residues. Trimming took 8 bases from V and 7 from J; bases not matched to a gene: 8.

This clonotype occurred a few times. The chain employs TRBV2 and TRBJ2-7; perhaps D is TRBD1 or TRBD2 (5 bases each). This CDR3 has 12 residues. CDR1 and CDR2 from the germline V gene are SNHLY and FYNNEI. Trimming stripped 8 bases from V and 7 bases from J, with 15 bases between. The CDR3 DNA sequence: TGTGCCAGCTACCGGGACCCCGGAGAGCAGTACTTC. Encoded protein: CASYRDPGEQYF.

This clonotype was observed many times. The genes are TRBV29-1 and TRBJ2-1, with D unclear. Trimming removed 4 bases at V and 7 bases at J, with 14 bases between. The CDR3 is made up of 13 amino acids. Germline V gene sequence: CDR1 SQVTM, CDR2 ANQGSEA. The CDR3 is CSVGGRARNEQFF. In DNA form, the CDR3 reads TGCAGCGTTGGGGGTAGGGCCAGGAATGAGCAGTTCTTC.